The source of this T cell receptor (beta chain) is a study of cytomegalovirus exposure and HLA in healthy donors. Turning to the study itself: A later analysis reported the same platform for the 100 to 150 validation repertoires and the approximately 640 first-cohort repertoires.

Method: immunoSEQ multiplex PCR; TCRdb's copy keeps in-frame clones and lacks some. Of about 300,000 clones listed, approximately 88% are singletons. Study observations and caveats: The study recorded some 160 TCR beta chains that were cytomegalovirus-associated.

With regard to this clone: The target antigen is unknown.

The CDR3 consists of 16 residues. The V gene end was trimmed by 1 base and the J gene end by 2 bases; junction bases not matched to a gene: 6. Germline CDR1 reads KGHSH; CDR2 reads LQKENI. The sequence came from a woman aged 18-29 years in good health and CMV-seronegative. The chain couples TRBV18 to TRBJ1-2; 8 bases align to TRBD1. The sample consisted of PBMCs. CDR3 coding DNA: TGTGCCAGCTCACCACAAGTTCAGGGGGCGAACTATGGCTACACCTTC. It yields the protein CASSPQVQGANYGYTF.